The 10 T cell receptor beta chains listed next were all sequenced from one sample in a study of shared clonotypes between healthy human individuals (dated by TCRdb to 2019 to 2021). The library was prepared using the immunoSEQ multiplex PCR assay. The immuneACCESS repertoire file appears here via TCRdb, limited to in-frame rearrangements. These files lack a portion of the clones; in checked studies, under half of the deficit traces to unresolved V genes, and the cause of the others is not known. The sample table lists around 600,000 clones, 90% to 95% of them with a count of one. The ten largest account for approximately 0.12% of the sample. For the CD8 naive samples, CD45RO-negative cells were positively selected for CCR7, yielding a CD45RA+CCR7+ population from which TemRA cells were excluded. The source material was naive CD8+ T cells sorted from blood. In light of the paper, this sample's cell subset or site label describes: CD45RA+CCR7+. All receptors derive from a woman aged 30 to 39 in good health.

The rearrangement joins TRBV29-1 to TRBJ2-7; D is unresolved. The CDR3 covers 11 residues. Germline values: CDR1 SQVTM, CDR2 ANQGSEA. V was pared by 2 bases and J by 5 bases, with 7 bases between. CDR3 sequence: CSVEMGNEQYF. The CDR3 bases are TGCAGCGTTGAAATGGGAAACGAGCAGTACTTC.

This chain connects TRBV28 to TRBJ2-7, with 8 bases lining up with TRBD2. Germline CDR1 reads MDHEN; CDR2 reads SYDVKM. The CDR3 loop spans 14 amino acids. Trimming cost V 7 bases and J 3 bases; bases outside gene matches: 8. Written as DNA, the CDR3 is TGTGCCAGCAAACCACGAACTAGCGGCTACGAGCAGTACTTC. Translated: CASKPRTSGYEQYF.

This chain joins TRBV5-6 and TRBJ1-2; tentative D call: TRBD1 (5 bases). The V gene's germline CDR1 is SGHDT and CDR2 YYEEEE. V shed 2 bases and J shed 1 base, with 15 bases lying between them. The CDR3 runs 16 residues. The CDR3 DNA follows: TGTGCCAGCAGCTTTCAGGGCGGTATGGTTAACTATGGCTACACCTTC. Its translation is CASSFQGGMVNYGYTF.

About this clone: This sample includes further DNA sequences coding for the same CDR3. The chain recombines TRBV7-2 with TRBJ2-2, with D perhaps matching TRBD2 (6 bases). CDR3 length: 16 residues. CDR1 SGHTA and CDR2 FQGNSA come from the germline V gene. V dropped 7 bases and J dropped 7 bases, with 22 bases sitting between them. For the CDR3, the DNA is TGTGCCAGCACCCACCGCGGGGAAAGCCTGGGCGGGGAGCTGTTTTTT. Protein sequence: CASTHRGESLGGELFF.

The rearrangement links TRBV6-1 to TRBJ1-6, with 10 bases lining up with TRBD1. Germline trimming cut 6 bases from V and 11 bases from J; bases unmatched to any gene: 7. The germline V gene has CDR1 MNHNS and CDR2 SASEGT. The length of the CDR3 is 14 residues. Written as DNA, the CDR3 is TGTGCCAGCAGCCCGGGACAGGGGTGGACACCCCTCCACTTT. This gives the protein CASSPGQGWTPLHF.

V gene TRBV7-5 combines with J gene TRBJ2-1; TRBD2 was called by the table and not checked on the DNA. TRBV7-5 is annotated as a pseudogene. CDR3 length: 10 amino acids. Here the CDR3 DNA reads TGTGCCAGCAGCTTCGATGAGCAGTTCTTC. As protein: CASSFDEQFF.

The CDR3 spells CASTTSGSAGELFF. CDR3 DNA: TGTGCCAGCACCACTAGCGGGAGCGCCGGGGAGCTGTTTTTT. This chain connects TRBV4-2 to TRBJ2-2; 11 nucleotides match TRBD2. The V and J ends lost 7 bases and 6 bases, in that order; junction bases with no gene match: 4. CDR1 and CDR2 (germline): LGHNA, YNFKEQ. This CDR3 has 14 residues.

The chain recombines TRBV5-5 with TRBJ1-1; weak D call: TRBD1 (5 bases). The CDR3 length is 13 residues. The V gene lost 6 bases and the J gene lost 2 bases, with 11 bases spanning the gap. The germline gives CDR1 SGHKS, CDR2 YYEKEE (reference sequence). For the CDR3, the DNA is TGTGCCAGCATCACGGGGGGTAACACTGAAGCTTTCTTT. Its translation is CASITGGNTEAFF.

The chain has TRBV9 and TRBJ2-7; D not resolved. Germline V gives CDR1 SGDLS, CDR2 YYNGEE. V was trimmed by 3 bases and J by 5 bases, leaving 18 bases between them. The CDR3 length is 15 residues. DNA for the CDR3: TGTGCCAGCAGCGGAAGTGGACGGCCGGTCCACGAGCAGTACTTC. The encoded protein is CASSGSGRPVHEQYF.

The chain has TRBV6-6 and TRBJ2-7, with D possibly matching TRBD1 (5 bases). The V end was cut by 6 bases, the J end by 6 bases, with 24 bases between. This CDR3 region has 16 residues. From germline, CDR1 is MNHNY and CDR2 SVGAGI (reference sequence). The chain's CDR3 is CASSPPPAGNEAEQYF. In DNA, the CDR3 is TGTGCCAGCAGCCCGCCCCCGGCAGGGAACGAAGCCGAGCAGTACTTC.